This T cell receptor (beta chain) was found in a study of CD8+CD57+ T cells in acquired aplastic anemia. Overall study context: Each DNA sample taken from sorted CD4+ and CD8+ cells came to approximately 3 ug on average.

General observations from the study: Comparison of patients with controls identified roughly 30 shared CD8+ CDR3 sequences. Any difference that existed in CD8+ Simpson's diversity between patients and controls was not significant.

From germline, CDR1 is LGHNA and CDR2 YSLEER. This CDR3 is 14 amino acids long. V dropped 0 bases and J dropped 0 bases, with 6 bases sitting between them. By flow cytometry, patients selected for sequencing had shown an expansion of CD8+CD57+ cells. Investigators profiled TCR beta VDJ and CDR3 from genomic DNA template. TCRdb passed the reads through MiXCR, listing each CDR3 protein once. The repertoire holds about 58,000 distinct CDR3 sequences, with roughly three fifths as singletons. Comments on this clonotype: Antigen specificity is unknown.

The chain is built from TRBV4-3 and TRBJ2-7; D is unresolved. The clonotype comes from a human donor with aplastic anemia. The sample consisted of sorted CD4+, CD8+, or CD8+CD57+ T cells (not recorded which) from PBMCs. The DNA of the CDR3 is TGCGCCAGCAGCCAAGATAAGCTCTCCTACGAGCAGTACTTC. Protein sequence: CASSQDKLSYEQYF.